This TCR beta chain came from a study of human T cells and chemical hapten exposure. Study-wide background: The use of 2% DPC on roughly 2 cm by roughly 2 cm of upper inner arm skin constituted sensitization.

General study results and limits: Those TCRs sitting above 1 in 1000 frequency stayed the same with DPC sensitization.

TCRdb reanalysed the RACE reads using MiXCR and keeps one entry per CDR3 protein. The table lists 65,000 to 85,000 distinct CDR3 sequences, about a tenth of them singletons. Time point here: patch test 1, 2 weeks after DPC sensitization. The treatment is: therapeutic diphenylcyclopropenone sensitization with weekly scalp DPC. Concerning this clonotype: As yet, its antigen is unknown.

The CDR3 is 13 residues long. Germline CDR1 reads SGHTA; CDR2 reads FQGTGA. V lost 5 bases and J 6 bases, leaving 13 bases between the germline ends. The chain couples TRBV7-3 to TRBJ1-1; tentatively, D is TRBD1 (6 bases). Sequencing was performed on whole blood, taken in connection with sensitization to the hapten diphenylcyclopropenone (DPC). The sequence was obtained from a woman aged 45-65 years with alopecia areata. Some clones in this sample may be carry-over from other donors' samples. CDR3 DNA sequence: TGTGCCAGCAGCCAAACACAGGGCGCTGAAGCTTTCTTT. It translates to CASSQTQGAEAFF.